The 18 T cell receptor beta chains below were found in one sample sequenced in a study of beta chain features in type 1 diabetes. Study-wide results and limits: There was a moderate but significant shortening of TCRB CDR3s in all four CD4+ subsets of Type 1 diabetes patients.

Which antigens these TCRs recognize remains unknown. Reverse transcription of all isolated RNA meant that expressed TCRB transcripts were sequenced. Clones were sequenced by immunoSEQ multiplex PCR, and TCRdb holds only the in-frame ones, with some missing. Of about 170,000 clones listed, 7.8% are singletons. The sample comprised central memory CD4+ T cells from blood. The origin of the receptors is a woman aged 40 to 50 with type 1 diabetes.

This chain joins TRBV7-2 and TRBJ1-1; maybe TRBD1 (6 bases). V shed 3 bases and J shed 9 bases, with 11 bases lying between them. Germline CDR1 is SGHTA and CDR2 is FQGNSA. This CDR3 contains 12 residues. The DNA for the CDR3 is TGTGCCAGCAGCTTGGGGGCCACCCAAGCTTTCTTT. It yields the protein CASSLGATQAFF.

The gene calls are TRBV21-1 and TRBJ1-6. TRBV21-1 is recorded as a pseudogene. This CDR3 region has 13 residues. The CDR3 protein is CASMGGIHSPLHF. The DNA of the CDR3 is TGTGCCAGCATGGGGGGAATTCATTCACCCCTCCACTTT.

The chain links TRBV7-2 to TRBJ2-2; 7 bases are shared with TRBD1. V dropped 5 bases and J dropped 2; count of bases not matched to a gene: 17. Per germline, CDR1 SGHTA and CDR2 FQGNSA. The CDR3 extends over 19 amino acids. The CDR3 bases are TGTGCCAGCAGCCTACAAATAGGTCCCGGGACAGCAAACACCGGGGAGCTGTTTTTT. Its translation is CASSLQIGPGTANTGELFF.

This rearrangement joins TRBV7-9 to TRBJ2-5; weak D call: TRBD2 (5 bases). From germline, CDR1 is SEHNR and CDR2 FQNEAQ (reference sequence). The CDR3 covers 16 residues. Trimming cost V 1 base and J 4 bases, with 16 bases left between them. For the CDR3, the DNA is TGTGCCAGCAGCTTAGGAGTAGGAGGAAGGCGAGAGACCCAGTACTTC. The encoded protein is CASSLGVGGRRETQYF.

This clone has a handful of counts. The V and J genes are TRBV5-5 and TRBJ2-7; D is unresolved. The ends were cut back, 4 bases at V and 2 bases at J, with 13 bases in the middle. The CDR3 is 14 amino acids. Per germline, CDR1 SGHKS and CDR2 YYEKEE (reference sequence). The DNA of the CDR3 is TGTGCCAGCAGCGCCCCCTCTACAGCCTACGAGCAGTACTTC. Protein sequence: CASSAPSTAYEQYF.

Only a few counts were recorded for this clone. This rearrangement joins TRBV28 to TRBJ1-1; unclear D gene. The germline gives CDR1 MDHEN, CDR2 SYDVKM. V lost 5 bases and J 3 bases, leaving 10 bases between the germline ends. The CDR3 consists of 13 residues. The CDR3 nucleotides read TGTGCCAGCAGTCCCCCGCGGTACACTGAAGCTTTCTTT. Translated: CASSPPRYTEAFF.

This clone turned up a few times. V is TRBV6-6 and J is TRBJ2-5; D might be TRBD2 (5 bases). The germline gives CDR1 MNHNY, CDR2 SVGAGI (reference sequence). CDR3 length equals 14 residues. Trimming removed 7 bases at V and 5 bases at J, with 17 bases between. CDR3 nucleotide sequence: TGTGCCAGCAAACCCGTGGGGAGCCGGGAGACCCAGTACTTC. Translated, it gives CASKPVGSRETQYF.

CDR3 loop: CASSQGVAGGNEQFF. The DNA for the CDR3 is TGTGCCAGCAGCCAGGGGGTAGCGGGAGGCAATGAGCAGTTCTTC. The chain employs TRBV9 and TRBJ2-1; TRBD2 agrees at 10 bases. Germline CDR1 and CDR2: SGDLS and YYNGEE. V lost 4 bases and J lost 6; bases outside the gene matches: 7. The CDR3 has 15 amino acids.

In this sample, this clone turned up a few times. The chain employs TRBV7-8 and TRBJ2-7, with a tentative D call TRBD1 (6 bases). This CDR3 has 15 residues. Germline V gene data show CDR1 as SGHVS and CDR2 as FQNEAQ. Trimming removed 5 bases from V and 0 bases from J, with 14 bases in between. CDR3 protein: CASSPGQSSSYEQYF. CDR3 in DNA: TGTGCCAGCAGCCCAGGACAGAGCAGCTCCTACGAGCAGTACTTC. The full variable domain, rest sourced from reference TRBV7-8 and TRBJ2-7, is GAGVSQSPRYKVAKRGQDVALRCDPISGHVSLFWYQQALGQGPEFLTYFQNEAQLDKSGLPSDRFFAERPEGSVSTLKIQRTQQEDSAVYLCASSPGQSSSYEQYFGPGTRLTVT.

The V gene is TRBV5-1, the J gene TRBJ2-6, with D perhaps matching TRBD1 (6 bases). The CDR3 consists of 16 residues. The V gene's germline CDR1 is SGHRS and CDR2 YFSETQ. V lost 1 base to trimming and J lost 0 bases, with 8 bases between them. This CDR3 reads CASSLTGTSGANVLTF. In nucleotides, the CDR3 is TGCGCCAGCAGCTTGACAGGGACCTCTGGGGCCAACGTCCTGACTTTC.

In its sample, this clone was seen a few times. J is TRBJ2-3 and V is TRBV15, with D uncertain. V shed 5 bases and J shed 2 bases, with 14 bases lying between them. Germline V gives CDR1 LNHNV, CDR2 YYDKDF (reference sequence). The CDR3 has 15 residues. The CDR3 sequence: CATSPMGLTTDTQYF. The CDR3 DNA sequence: TGTGCCACCAGCCCTATGGGCCTCACCACAGATACGCAGTATTTT.

The chain uses TRBV4-3 and TRBJ1-5; TRBD1 agrees at 7 bases. V gave up 0 bases and J gave up 5 bases; unmatched junction bases: 4. The germline V gene has CDR1 LGHNA and CDR2 YSLEER. The CDR3 is 15 amino acids. The CDR3 DNA sequence: TGCGCCAGCAGCCAAGATGGCCAGGGGGATCAGCCCCAGCATTTT. This codes for CASSQDGQGDQPQHF.

The CDR3 sequence: CSGGQADYGYTF. The CDR3 region has the DNA TGCAGTGGTGGACAGGCGGACTATGGCTACACCTTC. The chain joins TRBV29-1 to TRBJ1-2; 7 bases are a match to TRBD1. Germline CDR1 SQVTM, CDR2 ANQGSEA. The CDR3 spans 12 residues. The whole variable domain, remainder taken from reference TRBV29-1 and TRBJ1-2, is SAVISQKPSRDICQRGTSLTIQCQVDSQVTMMFWYRQQPGQSLTLIATANQGSEATYESGFVIDKFPISRPNLTFSTLTVSNMSPEDSSIYLCSGGQADYGYTFGSGTRLTVV.

The J gene is TRBJ1-1, the V gene TRBV18, with TRBD1 matching 9 bases. The V segment lost 3 bases and the J segment 3 bases; nucleotides outside the gene matches: 5. The CDR3 consists of 15 residues. Germline values: CDR1 KGHSH, CDR2 LQKENI. In nucleotides, the CDR3 is TGTGCCAGCTCACCCGCGACAGGGGGAGACACTGAAGCTTTCTTT. It is translated as CASSPATGGDTEAFF. The whole variable domain, remainder taken from reference TRBV18 and TRBJ1-1, is NAGVMQNPRHLVRRRGQEARLRCSPMKGHSHVYWYRQLPEEGLKFMVYLQKENIIDESGMPKERFSAEFPKEGPSILRIQQVVRGDSAAYFCASSPATGGDTEAFFGQGTRLTVV.

The chain is built from TRBV9 and TRBJ2-1; 12 bases are a match to TRBD2. In germline, CDR1 is SGDLS, CDR2 YYNGEE. The CDR3 is 16 amino acids. The trim removed 4 bases at V and 9 bases at J, leaving 11 bases unmatched. DNA of the CDR3: TGTGCCAGCAGCTTGGGGGACCCTAGCGGGAGGGCTGAGCAGTTCTTC. It is translated as CASSLGDPSGRAEQFF.

This clone was found a few times. This rearrangement joins TRBV5-1 to TRBJ1-1, with D perhaps TRBD1 (6 bases). Germline-derived CDR1 and CDR2 are SGHRS and YFSETQ. The CDR3 runs to 13 residues. Trimming left V 8 bases short and J 3 bases short, with 14 bases between. CDR3 residues: CASTYRVDTEAFF. CDR3 DNA: TGCGCCAGTACCTACAGGGTGGACACTGAAGCTTTCTTT.

This clone was observed at least ten times. The DNA for the CDR3 is TGTGCCAGCAGTTACGAGGCGGGGGGGAAGAGCGATACGCAGTATTTT. Its translation is CASSYEAGGKSDTQYF. The chain employs TRBV6-5 and TRBJ2-3; TRBD2 matches at 9 bases. The CDR3 sequence is 16 residues long. V was clipped by 2 bases and J by 6 bases; unmatched bases: 9. Germline V gene data show CDR1 as MNHEY and CDR2 as SVGAGI.

V gene TRBV28 combines with J gene TRBJ2-5; TRBD2 is a possible D gene (6 bases). From germline, CDR1 is MDHEN and CDR2 SYDVKM. Trimming cost V 3 bases and J 1 base, with 9 bases left between them. The CDR3 length is 14 residues. CDR3 DNA: TGTGCCAGCAGTTTGGGGGGAATCCAAGAGACCCAGTACTTC. It translates to CASSLGGIQETQYF.